Listed below are T cell receptor beta chains from one sample, sequenced in a study of blood T cell repertoires in COVID-19. Clones were read by immunoSEQ multiplex PCR, and TCRdb kept only the in-frame ones, dropping some. The repertoire holds more than 250,000 clones, with 70% to 90% as singletons. The sequencing sample was made of PBMCs or T cells enriched from blood (not recorded which). Receptors were obtained from a woman aged 18-29 years who had recovered from COVID-19. CDR3s include the opening cysteine and the closing phenylalanine or tryptophan. Clone size appears in some rows only: once, few, many, or a class for an expanded clone.

V	J	size	CDR3
TRBV5-1	TRBJ2-2	.	CASRTPGGTGELFF
TRBV3-1/TRBV3-2	TRBJ1-1	few	CASSQGQKSTEAFF
TRBV30	TRBJ2-2	.	CAWSWARSGGELFF
TRBV27	TRBJ1-1	.	CASSLITGTEAFF
TRBV2	TRBJ1-1	once	CASISGVMNTEAFF
TRBV18	TRBJ1-3	.	CASSYGQLFSGNTIYF
TRBV14	TRBJ2-1	.	CASSQDFGGNEQFF
TRBV2	TRBJ2-3	.	CARAGGPSTDTQYF
TRBV12-3/TRBV12-4	TRBJ1-5	few	CASSRQGTQPQHF
TRBV6-5	TRBJ1-5	.	CASSYSRQGGQPQHF
TRBV7-2	TRBJ2-7	few	CASKFQSTSSYEQYF
TRBV9	TRBJ2-1	once	CASSAAGVSYNEQFF
TRBV23-1	TRBJ1-5	.	CASSPGRRRGFSNQPQHF
TRBV6-1	TRBJ1-5	few	CASSEAGAGQPQHF
TRBV19	TRBJ1-2	.	CASTKNLDYGYTF
TRBV27	TRBJ1-1	.	CASSLSAVRDTEAFF
TRBV9	TRBJ1-1	.	CASSVAGNTEAFF
TRBV5-1	TRBJ1-6	.	CASTADRPWGYNSPLHF
TRBV19	TRBJ2-3	.	CASSNRGYSSTDTQYF
TRBV24-1	TRBJ2-3	.	CATAVITQYF
TRBV5-1	TRBJ2-1	once	CASSDLSGQAHNEQFF
TRBV6-6	TRBJ1-1	.	CASSPQGAEVTEAFF
TRBV25-1	TRBJ1-1	.	CASSASGNTEAFF
TRBV6-5	TRBJ1-2	.	CASSYGSQNNYGYTF
TRBV7-9	TRBJ1-6	few	CASSLVDDSPLHF
TRBV7-9	TRBJ2-5	.	CASSLSGADQETQYF
TRBV5-1	TRBJ2-5	.	CASRRTVIQETQYF
TRBV28	TRBJ2-1	.	CASSWDSKSYNEQFF
TRBV13	TRBJ2-7	.	CASSLGTLGLAGGDYEQYF
TRBV13	TRBJ2-7	.	CASAGQGDYEQYF
TRBV18	TRBJ1-4	.	CASSPRGFATNEKLFF
TRBV7-8	TRBJ1-1	.	CASSQDRVAKAFF
TRBV10-1	TRBJ1-2	.	CSTLATGEEGYTF
TRBV24-1	TRBJ1-3	.	CATSDTRTGQRNTIYF
TRBV7-7	TRBJ2-3	.	CASSQGQGMTYTQYF
TRBV24-1	TRBJ1-3	.	CATSDFGTGAGNTIYF
TRBV5-1	TRBJ2-1	.	CASSRSGRDEQFF
TRBV3-1/TRBV3-2	TRBJ2-4	.	CASSLDSVQYF
TRBV30	TRBJ1-2	.	CAWSPTGLGYGYTF
TRBV11-2	TRBJ1-4	.	CASSLDRRTVVETNEKLFF
TRBV7-3	TRBJ2-1	.	CASSLGTSVYNEQFF
TRBV24-1	TRBJ2-3	.	CATSDTSFSDTQYF
TRBV28	TRBJ1-2	.	CASSSLDSTGGGYTF
TRBV6-5	TRBJ1-1	.	CASSLSGMNTEAFF
TRBV30	TRBJ2-1	.	CAWSNGLGVRGLQQFF
TRBV5-6	TRBJ2-7	.	CASSLRGGQGSSYEQYF
TRBV7-2	TRBJ2-1	.	CASSWSVLSSYNEQFF
TRBV19	TRBJ2-3	.	CASSPIAGVDTQYF
TRBV7-9	TRBJ1-2	.	CASSLGQKTYGYTF
TRBV18	TRBJ1-1	.	CASSPGQKDTEAFF
TRBV29-1	TRBJ2-7	.	CSVGAAGPYEQYF
TRBV27	TRBJ1-3	.	CASRLAGGNTIYF
TRBV24-1	TRBJ2-3	.	CATSELGQPTDTQYF
TRBV7-2	TRBJ1-6	.	CASSRDRDSPLHF